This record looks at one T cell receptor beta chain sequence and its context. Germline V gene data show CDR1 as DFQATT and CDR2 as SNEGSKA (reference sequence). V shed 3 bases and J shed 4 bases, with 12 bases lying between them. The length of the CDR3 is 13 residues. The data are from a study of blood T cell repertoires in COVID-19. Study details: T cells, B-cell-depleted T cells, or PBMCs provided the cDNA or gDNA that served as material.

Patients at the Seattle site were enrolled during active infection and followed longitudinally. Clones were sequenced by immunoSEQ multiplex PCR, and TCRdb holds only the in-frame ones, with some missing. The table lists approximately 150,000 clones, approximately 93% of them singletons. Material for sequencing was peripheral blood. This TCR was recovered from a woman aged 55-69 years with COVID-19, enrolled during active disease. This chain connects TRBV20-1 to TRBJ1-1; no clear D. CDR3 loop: CSASQFGGTEAFF. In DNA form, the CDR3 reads TGCAGTGCTAGTCAGTTTGGAGGCACTGAAGCTTTCTTT.